The 29 T cell receptor beta chains in this list originate from one sample, sequenced in a study of shared T cell receptors in the human thymus. TCRdb keeps only in-frame clones here, not all; method: immunoSEQ multiplex PCR. The sample has hundreds of thousands of clones; around 89% are singletons. This sample was shared with a second study, whose subject was human thymus T cells.

The sequenced material came from thymocytes. The source is a boy in the first two years of life with a congenital heart defect.

This clone was counted a single time. This rearrangement joins TRBV7-9 to TRBJ1-1; TRBD1 is a possible D gene (5 bases). CDR1 is SEHNR and CDR2 is FQNEAQ in the germline V gene (reference sequence). With 6 bases removed from V and 3 bases from J, the gap between germline ends came to 20 bases. This CDR3 spans 16 amino acids. The CDR3 DNA sequence: TGTGCCAGCAGTCCAAGGGGCCCACGGATGGACACTGAAGCTTTCTTT. Translating it yields CASSPRGPRMDTEAFF.

For the CDR3, the DNA is TGTGCCAGTAGTTCCGGACAGGGTCCTAGTGGGGCCAACGTCCTGACTTTC. This translates into CASSSGQGPSGANVLTF. This chain uses TRBV19 with TRBJ2-6; 8 positions agree with TRBD1. This CDR3 has 17 residues. V shed 5 bases and J 3 bases; nucleotides not matched to a gene: 9. Germline-derived CDR1 and CDR2 are LNHDA and SQIVND (reference sequence).

This chain joins TRBV30 and TRBJ2-1, with 8 nucleotides matching TRBD2. The CDR3 consists of 10 residues. CDR1 is GTSNPN and CDR2 is SVGIG in the germline V gene (reference sequence). The V gene end was trimmed by 8 bases and the J gene end by 7 bases; junction bases not matched to a gene: 1. The CDR3 is CAGGGNEQFF. CDR3 nucleotide sequence: TGTGCCGGCGGGGGGAATGAGCAGTTCTTC.

This chain uses TRBV19 with TRBJ2-4; D possibly corresponds to TRBD2 (5 bases). The germline V gene encodes CDR1 LNHDA and CDR2 SQIVND (reference sequence). Trimming pared 5 bases from V and 5 bases from J, leaving 22 bases between. The CDR3 spans 17 residues. In nucleotides, the CDR3 is TGTGCCAGTAGTGAAGATCCCCTGGAGGAGCCAGAAAACATTCAGTACTTC. This sequence encodes CASSEDPLEEPENIQYF.

This clone was seen only once. The rearrangement links TRBV27 to TRBJ2-3; maybe TRBD2 (6 bases). V was shortened by 6 bases and J by 6 bases, with 22 bases between the two germline ends. Looked up from germline, CDR1 is MNHEY and CDR2 is SMNVEV (reference sequence). The CDR3 consists of 16 residues. The CDR3 reads CASSPLPTSSSDTQYF. CDR3 DNA: TGTGCCAGCAGCCCCCTCCCGACTAGTTCGTCGGATACGCAGTATTTT.

This clone has only a few counts. This sequence joins TRBV25-1 and TRBJ2-1; TRBD2 aligns across 8 bases. The CDR3 has 17 residues. Per the germline V gene, CDR1 is MGHDK and CDR2 is SYGVNS. With 1 base clipped from V and 0 bases from J, the junction kept 5 bases outside the gene matches. In DNA form, the CDR3 reads TGTGCCAGCAGTGAATCCCAACGGGAGGGCTCCTACAATGAGCAGTTCTTC. Translating it yields CASSESQREGSYNEQFF. Full variable domain (remainder filled in from reference TRBV25-1 and TRBJ2-1): EADIYQTPRYLVIGTGKKITLECSQTMGHDKMYWYQQDPGMELHLIHYSYGVNSTEKGDLSSESTVSRIRTEHFPLTLESARPSHTSQYLCASSESQREGSYNEQFFGPGTRLTVL.

This clone was seen a few times. The chain has TRBV7-9 and TRBJ2-1; 9 nucleotides align to TRBD2. The V segment lost 5 bases and the J segment 9 bases; nucleotides outside the gene matches: 11. This CDR3 is built from 15 residues. Germline V gene data show CDR1 as SEHNR and CDR2 as FQNEAQ (reference sequence). The CDR3 here is CASSRISGSRAEQFF. CDR3 sequence (DNA): TGTGCCAGCAGCCGAATTAGCGGGAGTCGGGCTGAGCAGTTCTTC.

The rearrangement uses TRBV6-5 and TRBJ2-7; 7 nucleotides match TRBD2. CDR1 MNHEY and CDR2 SVGAGI come from the germline V gene. V shed 11 bases, J shed 6 bases, and the junction held 19 bases outside the gene matches. The CDR3 has 15 residues. The CDR3 sequence: CAVHPVGGDPSEQYF. For the CDR3, the DNA is TGTGCCGTACATCCAGTGGGGGGGGATCCCTCCGAGCAGTACTTC.

V gene TRBV11-2 combines with J gene TRBJ1-1; D not resolved. From germline, CDR1 is SGHAT and CDR2 FQNNGV. V gave up 5 bases and J gave up 3 bases, with 10 bases separating them. This CDR3 is 13 amino acids long. CDR3 nucleotide sequence: TGTGCCAGCAGCCCCGGGTGGGACACTGAAGCTTTCTTT. Amino acids: CASSPGWDTEAFF. The entire variable domain, with the rest obtained from reference TRBV11-2 and TRBJ1-1, is as follows: EAGVAQSPRYKIIEKRQSVAFWCNPISGHATLYWYQQILGQGPKLLIQFQNNGVVDDSQLPKDRFSAERLKGVDSTLKIQPAKLEDSAVYLCASSPGWDTEAFFGQGTRLTVV.

This chain joins TRBV7-9 and TRBJ2-1, with 7 bases that match TRBD1. CDR1 SEHNR and CDR2 FQNEAQ come from the germline V gene (reference sequence). V dropped 1 base and J dropped 14; count of bases not matched to a gene: 23. The CDR3 spans 18 residues. The CDR3 DNA reads as TGTGCCAGCAGCTTAGGGAGACAGGGCCTCAACAGGGCGGGTGGGAAGTTCTTC. Protein product: CASSLGRQGLNRAGGKFF.

The chain employs TRBV4-2 and TRBJ2-1; D gene unclear. The CDR3 runs to 18 residues. The germline V gene encodes CDR1 LGHNA and CDR2 YNFKEQ. With 1 base removed from V and 0 bases from J, the gap between germline ends came to 16 bases. CDR3 residues: CASSQGRRDPLSYNEQFF. The CDR3 region has the DNA TGTGCCAGCAGCCAAGGAAGGAGAGACCCTCTCTCCTACAATGAGCAGTTCTTC.

Here the CDR3 DNA reads TGTGCCACCAGCAGATCAGGGACACAAGAGACCCAGTACTTC. Amino acid sequence: CATSRSGTQETQYF. This chain uses TRBV15 with TRBJ2-5, with D possibly TRBD1 on 6 matching bases. CDR3 length equals 14 residues. Germline CDR1 is LNHNV and CDR2 is YYDKDF (reference sequence). Trimming took 2 bases from V and 2 from J, leaving 9 bases between them.

V is TRBV4-3 and J is TRBJ2-3; TRBD2 agrees at 8 bases. Germline trimming cut 1 base from V and 2 bases from J; bases unmatched to any gene: 5. This CDR3 is built from 16 residues. Germline loops: CDR1 LGHNA, CDR2 YSLEER. The CDR3 nucleotides are TGCGCCAGCAGCCAAGTGGGGACTAGACCCACAGATACGCAGTATTTT. Translating it yields CASSQVGTRPTDTQYF.

In this sample, this clone turned up a few times. The gene calls are TRBV5-1 and TRBJ1-6; D remains unclear. Germline CDR1 and CDR2: SGHRS and YFSETQ. The CDR3 runs 16 residues. The V end lost 3 bases, the J end lost 4 bases, and 14 bases lay between the germline ends. The CDR3 region is CASSSSPRVYNSPLHF. The CDR3 bases are TGCGCCAGCAGCTCGAGCCCGCGGGTATATAATTCACCCCTCCACTTT.

This clone was seen only once. The V and J genes are TRBV7-2 and TRBJ2-3, with TRBD2 matching over 11 bases. V gave up 0 bases and J gave up 2 bases; unmatched junction bases: 4. The CDR3 covers 17 residues. Germline-derived CDR1 and CDR2 are SGHTA and FQGNSA. Here the CDR3 reads CASSLARGLAVTDTQYF. The CDR3 DNA follows: TGTGCCAGCAGCTTAGCGCGGGGACTAGCGGTCACAGATACGCAGTATTTT.

The CDR3 DNA follows: TGCGCCAGCAGCCAAGGCAGCGACAGGGTGACGAACAATGAGCAGTTCTTC. Its protein is CASSQGSDRVTNNEQFF. J is TRBJ2-1 and V is TRBV4-3, with 7 bases matching TRBD1. The V segment lost 1 base and the J segment 5 bases; nucleotides outside the gene matches: 11. Germline V lookup: CDR1 LGHNA, CDR2 YSLEER. CDR3 length equals 17 residues.

This chain uses TRBV5-4 with TRBJ2-7; D gene ambiguous. The CDR3 length is 13 residues. The germline CDR1 and CDR2 sequences are SGHNT and YYREEE (reference sequence). Trimming removed 3 bases from V and 6 bases from J, with 13 bases in between. The CDR3: CASSSPPLREQYF. DNA for the CDR3: TGTGCCAGCAGCTCCCCCCCACTTCGCGAGCAGTACTTC.

This chain uses TRBV4-3 with TRBJ1-3, with 7 bases lining up with TRBD1. This CDR3 has 17 amino acids. Germline CDR1 LGHNA, CDR2 YSLEER. Trimming took 5 bases from V and 0 from J; bases not matched to a gene: 10. CDR3 sequence (DNA): TGCGCCAGCAGCTCAGGGGACGGGGACAGCTCTGGAAACACCATATATTTT. Translating it yields CASSSGDGDSSGNTIYF.

The sample holds one count of this clone. The V call is TRBV5-1, the J call TRBJ2-3; 9 bases fit TRBD2. Trimming removed 0 bases from V and 4 bases from J; junction bases left unmatched: 6. Germline CDR1 and CDR2: SGHRS and YFSETQ. The CDR3 runs 16 residues. For the CDR3, the DNA is TGCGCCAGCAGCTTGGCGGAAGCGGGAGGTCCAGATACGCAGTATTTT. Protein: CASSLAEAGGPDTQYF.

The chain is built from TRBV7-8 and TRBJ1-4, with D possibly being TRBD1 (5 bases). Per the germline V gene, CDR1 is SGHVS and CDR2 is FQNEAQ. The ends were cut back, 6 bases at V and 6 bases at J, with 20 bases in the middle. The CDR3 runs 16 residues. The CDR3 sequence: CASSHTSGGRDEKLFF. The DNA of the CDR3 is TGTGCCAGCAGTCACACATCCGGGGGAAGGGATGAAAAACTGTTTTTT.

The rearrangement uses TRBV7-6 and TRBJ2-2; 9 bases align to TRBD1. This CDR3 has 14 residues. V dropped 5 bases and J dropped 5; count of bases not matched to a gene: 3. Germline V gene data show CDR1 as SGHVS and CDR2 as FNYEAQ. CDR3 sequence reads: CASSPTGGTGELFF. Here the CDR3 DNA reads TGTGCCAGCAGCCCGACAGGGGGGACCGGGGAGCTGTTTTTT.

This clone was counted only a few times. The CDR3 loop reads CASHGPSREHEQYF. The CDR3 DNA sequence: TGTGCCAGCCACGGTCCGAGCAGGGAACACGAGCAGTACTTC. This sequence joins TRBV2 and TRBJ2-7; D possibly corresponds to TRBD1 (5 bases). V lost 8 bases and J 5 bases, leaving 19 bases between the germline ends. Germline V gene lookup returns CDR1 SNHLY and CDR2 FYNNEI. The CDR3 consists of 14 residues. The whole variable domain, filled in from reference TRBV2 and TRBJ2-7, reads EPEVTQTPSHQVTQMGQEVILRCVPISNHLYFYWYRQILGQKVEFLVSFYNNEISEKSEIFDDQFSVERPDGSNFTLKIRSTKLEDSAMYFCASHGPSREHEQYFGPGTRLTVT.

The V and J genes are TRBV6-5 and TRBJ2-1; 11 bases match TRBD2. The germline gives CDR1 MNHEY, CDR2 SVGAGI. The CDR3 totals 14 residues. Trimming cost V 4 bases and J 14 bases; bases outside gene matches: 10. The CDR3 spells CASSWGLADPEEFF. Here the CDR3 DNA reads TGTGCCAGCAGTTGGGGACTAGCGGACCCAGAGGAGTTCTTC.

V is TRBV5-1 and J is TRBJ2-3, with 10 bases that match TRBD2. V was clipped by 0 bases and J by 2 bases; unmatched bases: 12. CDR3 length equals 19 residues. Per germline, CDR1 SGHRS and CDR2 YFSETQ. CDR3 amino acids: CASSLVIAGGSYNTDTQYF. The CDR3, as DNA: TGCGCCAGCAGCTTGGTAATAGCGGGAGGCTCATACAACACAGATACGCAGTATTTT. The full variable domain, completed using reference TRBV5-1 and TRBJ2-3, is KAGVTQTPRYLIKTRGQQVTLSCSPISGHRSVSWYQQTPGQGLQFLFEYFSETQRNKGNFPGRFSGRQFSNSRSEMNVSTLELGDSALYLCASSLVIAGGSYNTDTQYFGPGTRLTVL.

The V and J genes are TRBV6-5 and TRBJ2-2, with D hard to call. Germline V gives CDR1 MNHEY, CDR2 SVGAGI. The CDR3 runs 14 residues. Deletions cut 0 bases from V and 8 bases from J, with 10 bases between. This CDR3 is CASSYSSKRGELFF. The CDR3 DNA sequence: TGTGCCAGCAGTTACTCCTCAAAGAGGGGGGAGCTGTTTTTT.

There are a few counts of this clone. This chain joins TRBV5-4 and TRBJ2-4; 7 nucleotides match TRBD1. The ends lost 1 base at V and 8 bases at J; junction bases unmatched: 12. The CDR3 contains 16 residues. CDR1 SGHNT and CDR2 YYREEE come from the germline V gene (reference sequence). CDR3 sequence reads: CASSLWFPDRRDIQYF. CDR3 DNA sequence: TGTGCCAGCAGCTTGTGGTTCCCGGACAGGAGAGACATTCAGTACTTC.

The rearrangement uses TRBV5-1 and TRBJ2-3, with D maybe TRBD2 (5 bases). The CDR3 spans 16 residues. V gave up 0 bases and J gave up 1 base, with 12 bases separating them. The germline V gene has CDR1 SGHRS and CDR2 YFSETQ. The CDR3 reads CASSLGLADRTDTQYF. The CDR3 DNA reads as TGCGCCAGCAGCTTGGGGCTAGCCGATCGCACAGATACGCAGTATTTT.

The chain joins TRBV4-2 to TRBJ2-3; 14 bases are a match to TRBD2. The V gene end was trimmed by 3 bases and the J gene end by 1 base; junction bases not matched to a gene: 9. Germline V gene sequence: CDR1 LGHNA, CDR2 YNFKEQ. The CDR3 is made up of 19 amino acids. CDR3: CASSHLGLAGGSGTDTQYF. The CDR3 region has the DNA TGTGCCAGCAGCCACCTAGGACTAGCGGGAGGCAGCGGCACAGATACGCAGTATTTT.

This sequence joins TRBV27 and TRBJ1-4; 7 nucleotides align to TRBD1. Germline loops: CDR1 MNHEY, CDR2 SMNVEV (reference sequence). With V trimmed by 4 bases and J by 7 bases, 9 bases remained unmatched. The CDR3 loop spans 15 amino acids. Here the CDR3 reads CASSSQGKGAEKLFF. The CDR3 nucleotides read TGTGCCAGCAGTTCCCAGGGTAAGGGGGCTGAAAAACTGTTTTTT.